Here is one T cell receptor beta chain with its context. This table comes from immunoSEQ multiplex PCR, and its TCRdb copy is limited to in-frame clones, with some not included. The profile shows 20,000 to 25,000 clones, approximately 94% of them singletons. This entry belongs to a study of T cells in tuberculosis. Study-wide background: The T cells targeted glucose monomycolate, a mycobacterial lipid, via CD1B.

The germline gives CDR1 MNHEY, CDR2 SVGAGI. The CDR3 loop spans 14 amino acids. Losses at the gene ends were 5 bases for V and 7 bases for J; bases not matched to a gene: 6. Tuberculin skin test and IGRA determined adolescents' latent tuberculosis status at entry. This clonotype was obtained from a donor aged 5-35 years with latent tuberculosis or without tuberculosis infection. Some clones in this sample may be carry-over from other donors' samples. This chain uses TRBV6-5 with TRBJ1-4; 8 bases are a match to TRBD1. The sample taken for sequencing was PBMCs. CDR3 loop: CASSRQGFGEKLFF. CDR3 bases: TGTGCCAGCAGTCGACAGGGGTTTGGTGAAAAACTGTTTTTT.